The rows below give T cell receptor beta chains drawn from one sample of a study of graft-versus-host responses after intestinal transplantation. The antigens of these receptors remain unknown. The protocol was immunoSEQ multiplex PCR, while the TCRdb copy is restricted to in-frame clones and leaves out a portion. The repertoire holds over 100,000 clones, with about 88% as singletons. The sample was unstimulated CD4+ T cells sorted from spleen or lymph node cells, taken before intestinal transplant. These receptors were taken from a human donor who received an intestinal transplant. Each CDR3 is given with its conserved first and last residue. Each record gives: D gene, clone size, V gene, J gene, CDR3 DNA, CDR3 protein. A D gene is named only where the DNA matches it firmly. Size is omitted from some rows. Given values are once, few, many or a class for expanded clones.

-	-	TRBV5-1	TRBJ2-6	TGCGCCAGCAGACAGACAGACTCTGGGGCCAACGTCCTGACTTTC	CASRQTDSGANVLTF
TRBD2	once	TRBV5-6	TRBJ2-5	TGTGCCAGCAGCTTGTCAGGACTAGTGATCGGGACCCAGTACTTC	CASSLSGLVIGTQYF
-	-	TRBV4-1	TRBJ2-7	TGCGCCAGCAGCCAAGAAGTGTCGTACGAGCAGTACTTC	CASSQEVSYEQYF
TRBD1	-	TRBV6-5	TRBJ1-2	TGTGCCAGCAGTTATAACGACAGGGCTGGCTATGGCTACACCTTC	CASSYNDRAGYGYTF
-	-	TRBV10-3	TRBJ1-5	TGTGCCATCTCGGTACACAATCAGCCCCAGCATTTT	CAISVHNQPQHF
-	-	TRBV18	TRBJ2-7	TGTGCCAGCTCAACAAACGACTACGAGCAGTACTTC	CASSTNDYEQYF
-	-	TRBV5-6	TRBJ2-5	TGTGCCAGCAGCTTGTTGGTTTCCGAGGCCCAGTACTTC	CASSLLVSEAQYF
-	-	TRBV5-1	TRBJ1-1	TGCGCCAGCAAAGGGCAATCCCGGGCTCCGGACGAAGCTTTCTTT	CASKGQSRAPDEAFF
-	once	TRBV11-3	TRBJ2-2	TGTGCCAGCAGCTTAGAGGGGCACACCGGGGAGCTGTTTTTT	CASSLEGHTGELFF
-	-	TRBV5-1	TRBJ2-6	TGCGCCAGCAGCTTGGGCCCTGGGGCCAACGTCCTGACTTTC	CASSLGPGANVLTF
-	-	TRBV6-5	TRBJ1-1	TGTGCCAGCAGTGAGTATAGTTCGGGGAGGGAAGCTTTCTTT	CASSEYSSGREAFF
-	once	TRBV5-6	TRBJ1-2	TGTGCCAGCAGACAGCCGGGACGAGGGGACTATGGCTACACCTTC	CASRQPGRGDYGYTF
-	-	TRBV6-5	TRBJ2-4	TGTGCCAGCAGAAACCGTGGGAACATTCAGTACTTC	CASRNRGNIQYF
-	-	TRBV4-1	TRBJ1-4	TGCGCCAGCAGCCGGAGGAGGGCAACTAATGAAAAACTGTTTTTT	CASSRRRATNEKLFF
TRBD1	-	TRBV18	TRBJ1-6	TGTGCCAGCTCGGCGGGACAGGGGATGAATTCACCCCTCCACTTT	CASSAGQGMNSPLHF
-	once	TRBV5-4	TRBJ2-5	TGTGCCAGCAGTTCCCCGGGACGGCAAGAGACCCAGTACTTC	CASSSPGRQETQYF
-	-	TRBV29-1	TRBJ2-1	TGCAGCGTTGAAGGGTTTGGGAGCTCCTACAATGAGCAGTTCTTC	CSVEGFGSSYNEQFF
TRBD2	-	TRBV10-3	TRBJ2-7	TGTGCCATCAGTGGGACTAGCGGGAGCGAGCAGTACTTC	CAISGTSGSEQYF
TRBD1	-	TRBV28	TRBJ1-1	TGTGCCAGCGCGAAACAGGGGTGGAACACTGAAGCTTTCTTT	CASAKQGWNTEAFF
TRBD1	-	TRBV5-5	TRBJ2-2	TGTGCCAGCAGCTCCGGACAGGGAGTCACCGGGGAGCTGTTTTTT	CASSSGQGVTGELFF
-	-	TRBV7-9	TRBJ1-4	TGTGCCAGCAGCTCCCCGGGCCCCAGGGTGGGCGGGGAAAAACTGTTTTTT	CASSSPGPRVGGEKLFF
TRBD1	few	TRBV6-5	TRBJ1-4	TGTGCCAGCCGGGCAGGGGGTCCCACTAATGAAAAACTGTTTTTT	CASRAGGPTNEKLFF
-	-	TRBV5-1	TRBJ2-5	TGCGCCAGCAGCCCTAGGGGTGGTCGCGGCCAAGAGACCCAGTACTTC	CASSPRGGRGQETQYF
-	-	TRBV6-5	TRBJ2-2	TGTGCCAGCAGCATTTCAGGGAGCACCGGGGAGCTGTTTTTT	CASSISGSTGELFF
-	-	TRBV5-1	TRBJ2-5	TGCGCCAGCAGCCCACCCCGGACTGCACAAGAGACCCAGTACTTC	CASSPPRTAQETQYF
TRBD1	-	TRBV27	TRBJ2-7	TGTGCCAGCCGACAGGGGCCCAACGAGCAGTACTTC	CASRQGPNEQYF
TRBD2	-	TRBV4-2	TRBJ2-1	TGTGCCAGCAGCCCAGGTGGGGGGGGCTACAATGAGCAGTTCTTC	CASSPGGGGYNEQFF
TRBD2	-	TRBV2	TRBJ2-7	TGTGCCAGCAGTGAGCGGGAGGGCCCCTACGAGCAGTACTTC	CASSEREGPYEQYF
-	-	TRBV27	TRBJ1-4	TGTGCCAGCAGATCAGGTGGCCTCAATGAAAAACTGTTTTTT	CASRSGGLNEKLFF
-	-	TRBV7-9	TRBJ2-1	TGTGCCAGCAGCCGGTCAGATCTAGGGAACAATGAGCAGTTCTTC	CASSRSDLGNNEQFF
-	-	TRBV14	TRBJ2-5	TGTGCCAGCAGCCGGGGACGTAGGGAGACCCAGTACTTC	CASSRGRRETQYF
TRBD1	-	TRBV19	TRBJ2-7	TGTGCCAGTCAGGGGGCCTCCTACGAGCAGTACTTC	CASQGASYEQYF
-	-	TRBV5-4	TRBJ2-1	TGTGCCAGCAGCTTGGCGGGGGTACACAATGAGCAGTTCTTC	CASSLAGVHNEQFF
-	once	TRBV5-5	TRBJ2-5	TGTGCCAGCAGCTTGGAAGGGGCATGGCAAGAGACCCAGTACTTC	CASSLEGAWQETQYF
TRBD2	-	TRBV2	TRBJ2-1	TGTGCCAGCAGTTCCGGCCTAGCGGGAACCTACAATGAGCAGTTCTTC	CASSSGLAGTYNEQFF
-	-	TRBV2	TRBJ2-1	TGTGCCAGCAGTGAAGACAGGGAGCAGTTCTTC	CASSEDREQFF
TRBD1	once	TRBV6-1	TRBJ2-1	TGTGCCAGCATCTTAGCACCGGGACAGGGCTATGAGCAGTTCTTC	CASILAPGQGYEQFF
TRBD1	-	TRBV10-3	TRBJ1-2	TGTGCCATCAGTGAGAACTTAGGGACAGGGGCGTCTAACTATGGCTACACCTTC	CAISENLGTGASNYGYTF
TRBD1	-	TRBV5-4	TRBJ1-2	TGTGCCAGCAGCGGAGGCGCGGGACAGCGATTCTATGGCTACACCTTC	CASSGGAGQRFYGYTF
TRBD2	-	TRBV2	TRBJ2-1	TGTGCCAGCAGTGAACAGCGGGGGGCCGACAATGAGCAGTTCTTC	CASSEQRGADNEQFF
-	-	TRBV7-9	TRBJ2-7	TGTGCCAGCAGCTTAGCGGGGGGCGGATACGAGCAGTACTTC	CASSLAGGGYEQYF
TRBD2	-	TRBV9	TRBJ2-2	TGTGCCAGCAGCTCCTTTGCCGGGAGGAGTACCGGGGAGCTGTTTTTT	CASSSFAGRSTGELFF
TRBD2	-	TRBV18	TRBJ2-5	TGTGCCAGCTCACCCCAGTCGGCTAGCGGGAGCCCACAAGAGACCCAGTACTTC	CASSPQSASGSPQETQYF
TRBD2	-	TRBV5-1	TRBJ2-1	TGCGCCAGCAGCCAGCCCGCCGGACTAGCCGTCGATGAGCAGTTCTTC	CASSQPAGLAVDEQFF
-	-	TRBV9	TRBJ2-7	TGTGCCAGCAGCGTAGGCTCGACGCACCCAGGGGACGAGCAGTACTTC	CASSVGSTHPGDEQYF
-	-	TRBV2	TRBJ2-5	TGTGCCAGCAGTGTTGGTAGCGGTAAGACCCAGTACTTC	CASSVGSGKTQYF
TRBD2	-	TRBV7-6	TRBJ2-1	TGTGCCAGCAGCTTCCAAGCGGGAGGGTCTTACAATGAGCAGTTCTTC	CASSFQAGGSYNEQFF
TRBD2	-	TRBV7-9	TRBJ2-1	TGTGCCAGCATCACTAGCGGGAGCTCCTACAATGAGCAGTTCTTC	CASITSGSSYNEQFF